Each of the 23 T cell receptor beta chains below was sequenced from the same sample in a study of cytomegalovirus exposure and HLA in healthy donors. PCR primers comprised 60 Vbeta and 13 Jbeta primers. Assay: immunoSEQ multiplex PCR; the TCRdb copy retains only in-frame clones and omits some. The profile shows under 75,000 clones, 65% to 80% of them singletons. Sequenced sample: PBMCs. These receptors were collected from a man aged 40-55 years in good health and CMV-seropositive.

The chain joins TRBV2 to TRBJ1-5, with D possibly being TRBD1 (5 bases). The CDR3 consists of 15 residues. Trimming cost V 4 bases and J 3 bases, with 13 bases left between them. Germline loops: CDR1 SNHLY, CDR2 FYNNEI. For the CDR3, the DNA is TGTGCCAGCAGTGGGGCACAGACAGTCAATCAGCCCCAGCATTTT. Translation gives CASSGAQTVNQPQHF.

Only one count was recorded for this clone. DNA of the CDR3: TGCAGCTCCAGGACAGCTTGGGACACTGAAGCTTTCTTT. It is translated as CSSRTAWDTEAFF. This rearrangement joins TRBV29-1 to TRBJ1-1; D might be TRBD1 (6 bases). This CDR3 region has 13 residues. Between the trimmed V and J ends, which lost 8 bases and 3 bases, there was a span of 16 bases. From germline, CDR1 is SQVTM and CDR2 ANQGSEA.

This clone has only a few counts. The chain recombines TRBV5-1 with TRBJ2-3, with 7 bases aligning to TRBD2. The CDR3 runs 15 residues. The V and J ends lost 4 bases and 2 bases, in that order; junction bases with no gene match: 7. Germline V lookup: CDR1 SGHRS, CDR2 YFSETQ. The CDR3 loop is CASSGGLRNTDTQYF. DNA of the CDR3: TGCGCCAGCAGCGGGGGACTAAGGAACACAGATACGCAGTATTTT.

The table lists this clone with a few counts. CDR3 sequence: CASSFGQNDNYGYTF. DNA of the CDR3: TGTGCCAGCAGCTTTGGGCAAAACGATAACTATGGCTACACCTTC. V usage is TRBV7-9 and J usage is TRBJ1-2; D gene ambiguous. The CDR3 is 15 amino acids. Germline V lookup: CDR1 SEHNR, CDR2 FQNEAQ (reference sequence). Trimming left V 3 bases short and J 1 base short, with 12 bases between.

The sample holds a few counts of this clone. The chain combines TRBV4-3 with TRBJ2-1; D gene uncertain. Germline assignment: CDR1 LGHNA and CDR2 YSLEER. The CDR3 consists of 15 residues. The V and J ends lost 0 bases and 1 base respectively, with 7 bases between them. The CDR3 sequence: CASSQDWRSYNEQFF. In DNA form, the CDR3 reads TGCGCCAGCAGCCAAGATTGGAGATCCTACAATGAGCAGTTCTTC.

The rearrangement uses TRBV5-1 and TRBJ2-3; TRBD2 matches 9 bases. With V trimmed by 2 bases and J by 0 bases, 7 bases remained unmatched. CDR3 length: 17 amino acids. CDR1 and CDR2 from the germline V gene are SGHRS and YFSETQ. The CDR3 nucleotides are TGCGCCAGCAGCTTCGGCCTAGCGGGAACTAGCACAGATACGCAGTATTTT. Translating it yields CASSFGLAGTSTDTQYF.

This chain links TRBV6-4 with TRBJ2-3; D is possibly TRBD2 (7 bases). Trimming removed 3 bases at V and 6 bases at J, with 13 bases between. Germline-derived CDR1 and CDR2 are MRHNA and SNTAGT. CDR3 length: 14 amino acids. The CDR3 bases are TGTGCCAGCAGTGAAGGAGGGGGGGCCGATACGCAGTATTTT. As protein: CASSEGGGADTQYF.

The chain uses TRBV2 and TRBJ2-7; unclear D gene. In germline, CDR1 is SNHLY, CDR2 FYNNEI. V lost 4 bases to trimming and J lost 3 bases, with 4 bases between them. The CDR3 totals 11 residues. CDR3 residues: CASSGVYEQYF. The CDR3 DNA is TGTGCCAGCAGTGGCGTCTACGAGCAGTACTTC.

This clone was counted only a few times. The chain is built from TRBV29-1 and TRBJ1-4; a possible D gene is TRBD1 (5 bases). Germline V lookup: CDR1 SQVTM, CDR2 ANQGSEA. This CDR3 is built from 13 residues. V was clipped by 3 bases and J by 6 bases, with 11 bases between them. The CDR3 sequence: CSVDQGGDEKLFF. In DNA form, the CDR3 reads TGCAGCGTTGATCAGGGTGGGGATGAAAAACTGTTTTTT.

The chain links TRBV14 to TRBJ1-2; TRBD1 matches 9 bases. Germline CDR1 and CDR2: SGHDN and FVKESK. This CDR3 spans 15 amino acids. V was clipped by 4 bases and J by 4 bases; unmatched bases: 7. The CDR3 spells CASSPLTGGFYGYTF. CDR3 DNA: TGTGCCAGCAGCCCTTTAACAGGGGGCTTCTATGGCTACACCTTC.

A few counts support this clone. The chain couples TRBV7-3 to TRBJ2-1; 11 bases are a match to TRBD2. V was pared by 5 bases and J by 9 bases, with 9 bases of the junction left unmatched. The CDR3 extends over 15 amino acids. Germline values: CDR1 SGHTA, CDR2 FQGTGA. This chain's CDR3 is CASSQLAGEWGEQFF. The CDR3 DNA follows: TGTGCCAGCAGCCAACTAGCGGGAGAATGGGGTGAGCAGTTCTTC.

The sample holds a few counts of this clone. This rearrangement joins TRBV12-5 to TRBJ2-4, with 10 nucleotides matching TRBD2. V shed 8 bases and J 5 bases; nucleotides not matched to a gene: 6. CDR1 is LGHNT and CDR2 is FRNRAP in the germline V gene. This CDR3 is built from 14 residues. The CDR3 is CASSASGSQNIQYF. The DNA of the CDR3 is TGTGCTAGTTCCGCTAGCGGGAGCCAAAACATTCAGTACTTC.

V and J are TRBV7-2 and TRBJ1-2; TRBD1 matches at 10 bases. The CDR3 is 14 amino acids. V dropped 3 bases and J dropped 7; count of bases not matched to a gene: 5. Germline CDR1 and CDR2: SGHTA and FQGNSA. CDR3: CASSFQTGGSGYTF. CDR3 bases: TGTGCCAGCAGCTTCCAGACAGGGGGCAGTGGCTACACCTTC. Complete variable domain (other parts from reference TRBV7-2 and TRBJ1-2): GAGVSQSPSNKVTEKGKDVELRCDPISGHTALYWYRQSLGQGLEFLIYFQGNSAPDKSGLPSDRFSAERTGGSVSTLTIQRTQQEDSAVYLCASSFQTGGSGYTFGSGTRLTVV.

V is TRBV27 and J is TRBJ2-7; D may be TRBD2 (5 bases). This CDR3 is 18 amino acids long. Germline V gene sequence: CDR1 MNHEY, CDR2 SMNVEV (reference sequence). Trimming cost V 4 bases and J 2 bases, with 24 bases left between them. The CDR3 here is CASSWSSDYLLPPYEQYF. CDR3 nucleotides: TGTGCCAGCAGTTGGAGTTCCGACTACCTTCTCCCCCCCTACGAGCAGTACTTC.

There are a few counts of this clone. J is TRBJ2-2 and V is TRBV7-9, with 8 bases identical to TRBD2. The germline CDR1 and CDR2 sequences are SEHNR and FQNEAQ (reference sequence). The CDR3 consists of 15 residues. The V and J ends lost 1 base and 6 bases, in that order; junction bases with no gene match: 4. CDR3 bases: TGTGCCAGCAGCTTAGGCCTAGCGGGTCCCGGGGAGCTGTTTTTT. Encoded protein: CASSLGLAGPGELFF.

The chain uses TRBV27 and TRBJ2-2, with a possible D match to TRBD1 (6 bases). V was pared by 6 bases and J by 1 base, with 12 bases between. Looked up from germline, CDR1 is MNHEY and CDR2 is SMNVEV (reference sequence). The CDR3 is 15 amino acids. The CDR3 DNA sequence: TGTGCCAGCAGCCAACAGGGTTGGAACACCGGGGAGCTGTTTTTT. Translated, it gives CASSQQGWNTGELFF.

This sequence joins TRBV4-1 and TRBJ2-7; 7 bases are a match to TRBD1. Germline loops: CDR1 MGHRA, CDR2 YSYEKL. The V and J ends lost 5 bases and 3 bases, in that order; junction bases with no gene match: 10. This CDR3 contains 15 residues. In DNA, the CDR3 is TGCGCCAGCAGCGAGACCGGGACAGCAGACTACGAGCAGTACTTC. This translates into CASSETGTADYEQYF.

This clone was found once. The V gene is TRBV11-2, the J gene TRBJ2-1; unclear D gene. Germline V gives CDR1 SGHAT, CDR2 FQNNGV. V dropped 4 bases and J dropped 3 bases, with 16 bases sitting between them. This CDR3 spans 16 amino acids. Here the CDR3 reads CASSSPRGADYNEQFF. CDR3 nucleotides: TGTGCCAGCAGCTCCCCTAGAGGTGCAGACTACAATGAGCAGTTCTTC.

V is TRBV28 and J is TRBJ2-3, with 8 bases lining up with TRBD2. This CDR3 contains 16 residues. V gave up 3 bases and J gave up 4 bases; unmatched junction bases: 9. Germline loops: CDR1 MDHEN, CDR2 SYDVKM. DNA of the CDR3: TGTGCCAGCAGTTTCGGACCGGGAGGGCAGTCAGATACGCAGTATTTT. Protein: CASSFGPGGQSDTQYF.

Note on this clone: One junction end disagrees with the germline gene, perhaps due to a read error. The rearrangement joins TRBV4-1 to TRBJ1-2, with D possibly TRBD1 on 5 matching bases. The V gene's germline CDR1 is MGHRA and CDR2 YSYEKL. CDR3 size: 12 residues. CDR3 residues: CASAGTAYDYTF. The DNA of the CDR3 is TGCGCCAGCGCGGGGACGGCCTATGACTACACCTTC.

V usage is TRBV27 and J usage is TRBJ2-5; D possibly corresponds to TRBD1 (6 bases). V shed 2 bases and J shed 4 bases, with 8 bases lying between them. Looked up from germline, CDR1 is MNHEY and CDR2 is SMNVEV (reference sequence). The CDR3 contains 13 residues. The CDR3 sequence: CASSLGQRETQYF. Written as DNA, the CDR3 is TGTGCCAGCAGTTTAGGACAGAGAGAGACCCAGTACTTC.

The chain links TRBV4-3 to TRBJ1-1; 9 bases agree with TRBD1. The germline CDR1 and CDR2 sequences are LGHNA and YSLEER. V lost 0 bases to trimming and J lost 5 bases; unmatched junction nucleotides: 4. The CDR3 covers 15 residues. The CDR3 region is CASSQERQGGTEAFF. In nucleotides, the CDR3 is TGCGCCAGCAGCCAAGAGCGACAGGGGGGGACTGAAGCTTTCTTT.

This clone was seen once. The rearrangement uses TRBV27 and TRBJ2-1; 7 positions agree with TRBD2. Germline V gives CDR1 MNHEY, CDR2 SMNVEV (reference sequence). The CDR3 length is 14 residues. V trimming: 11 bases; J trimming: 2 bases; junction bases outside the gene matches: 9. The CDR3 sequence: CAAGRAGTYNEQFF. In DNA, the CDR3 is TGTGCCGCGGGGAGGGCCGGTACCTACAATGAGCAGTTCTTC.